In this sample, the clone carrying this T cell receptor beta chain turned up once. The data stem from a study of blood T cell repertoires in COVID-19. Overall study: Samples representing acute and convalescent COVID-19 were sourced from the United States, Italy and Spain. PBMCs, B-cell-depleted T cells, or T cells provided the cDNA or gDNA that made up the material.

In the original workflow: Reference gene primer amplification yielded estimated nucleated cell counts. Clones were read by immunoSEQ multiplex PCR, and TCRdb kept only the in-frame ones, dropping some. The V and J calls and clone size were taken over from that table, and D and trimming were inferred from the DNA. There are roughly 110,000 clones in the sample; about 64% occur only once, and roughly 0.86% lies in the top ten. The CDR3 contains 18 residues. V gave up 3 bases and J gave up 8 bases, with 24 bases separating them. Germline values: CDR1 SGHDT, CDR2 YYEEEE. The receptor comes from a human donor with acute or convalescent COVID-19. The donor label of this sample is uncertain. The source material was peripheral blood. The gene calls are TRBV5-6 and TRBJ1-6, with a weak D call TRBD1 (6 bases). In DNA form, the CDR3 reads TGTGCCAGCAGCTACCAGGTCAGGGGTCTCTCCCCTGATTCACCCCTCCACTTT. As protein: CASSYQVRGLSPDSPLHF.